This record looks at one T cell receptor (beta chain) sequence and its context. Its antigen is unidentified. This sample is drawn from a study of shared clonotypes between healthy human individuals. Study conclusions and caveats: Some clonotypes were shared by all four sorted-subset donors, while others were not shared. The non-shared ones had lower generation probabilities than the shared ones. Larger richness was generally estimated for naive than memory subsets.

Profiled with immunoSEQ multiplex PCR; TCRdb holds only in-frame clones, not every one. The table includes about 1.1 million clones, about 84% detected once. Material: memory CD4+ T cells from PBMCs. The sample's subset: CD45RA-negative fraction. This clonotype originated in a young man in good health. Some clones in this sample may be carry-over from other donors' samples.

The CDR3 coding sequence is TGTGCCAGCAGCTTGGCCGGGACAGAGGGCTACACCTTC. It is translated as CASSLAGTEGYTF. The chain recombines TRBV5-6 with TRBJ1-2, with TRBD1 matching over 7 bases. Germline assignment: CDR1 SGHDT and CDR2 YYEEEE. The V gene end was trimmed by 0 bases and the J gene end by 8 bases; junction bases not matched to a gene: 4. The CDR3 is made up of 13 amino acids.